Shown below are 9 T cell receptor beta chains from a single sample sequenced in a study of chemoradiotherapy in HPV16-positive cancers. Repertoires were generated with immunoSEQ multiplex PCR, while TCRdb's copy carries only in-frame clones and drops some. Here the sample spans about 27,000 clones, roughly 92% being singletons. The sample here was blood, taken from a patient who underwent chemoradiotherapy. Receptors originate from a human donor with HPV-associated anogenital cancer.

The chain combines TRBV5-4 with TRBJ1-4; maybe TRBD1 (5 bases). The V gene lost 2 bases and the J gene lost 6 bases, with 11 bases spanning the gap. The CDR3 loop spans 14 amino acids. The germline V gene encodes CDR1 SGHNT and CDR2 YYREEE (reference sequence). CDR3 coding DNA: TGTGCCAGCAGCTTACACGGGGGACATGAAAAACTGTTTTTT. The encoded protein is CASSLHGGHEKLFF.

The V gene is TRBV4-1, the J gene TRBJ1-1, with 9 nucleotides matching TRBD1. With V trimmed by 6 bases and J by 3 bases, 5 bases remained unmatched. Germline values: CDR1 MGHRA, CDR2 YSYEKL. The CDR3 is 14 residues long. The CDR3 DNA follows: TGCGCCAGCAGACGACAGGGGGTTGACACTGAAGCTTTCTTT. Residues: CASRRQGVDTEAFF.

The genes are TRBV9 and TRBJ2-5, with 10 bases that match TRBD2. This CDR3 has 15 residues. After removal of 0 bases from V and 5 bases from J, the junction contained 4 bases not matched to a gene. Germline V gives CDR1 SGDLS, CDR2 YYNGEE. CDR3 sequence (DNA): TGTGCCAGCAGCGTAGATACTAGCGGGGCGGAGACCCAGTACTTC. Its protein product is CASSVDTSGAETQYF. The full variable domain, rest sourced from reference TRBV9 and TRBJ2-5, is DSGVTQTPKHLITATGQRVTLRCSPRSGDLSVYWYQQSLDQGLQFLIQYYNGEERAKGNILERFSAQQFPDLHSELNLSSLELGDSALYFCASSVDTSGAETQYFGPGTRLLVL.

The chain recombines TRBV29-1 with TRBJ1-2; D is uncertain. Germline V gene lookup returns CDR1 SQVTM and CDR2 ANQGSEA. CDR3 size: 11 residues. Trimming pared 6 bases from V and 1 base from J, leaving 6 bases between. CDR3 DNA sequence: TGCAGCGTGCCTAGTAACTATGGCTACACCTTC. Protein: CSVPSNYGYTF.

DNA for the CDR3: TGCGCCAGCAGTCAATCGTGGTTGGATGAGCAGTTCTTC. Residues: CASSQSWLDEQFF. This chain connects TRBV23-1 to TRBJ2-1; D is ambiguous. TRBV23-1 is an ORF for which the function is uncertain. The CDR3 has 13 amino acids. V shed 0 bases and J shed 8 bases, with 8 bases lying between them.

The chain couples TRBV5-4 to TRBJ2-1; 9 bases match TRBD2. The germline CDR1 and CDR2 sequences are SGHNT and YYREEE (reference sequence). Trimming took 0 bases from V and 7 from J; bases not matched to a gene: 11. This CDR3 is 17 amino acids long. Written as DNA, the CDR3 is TGTGCCAGCAGCTTGGCGGGTAGCGGGAGTGGGAAGAATGAGCAGTTCTTC. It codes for CASSLAGSGSGKNEQFF.

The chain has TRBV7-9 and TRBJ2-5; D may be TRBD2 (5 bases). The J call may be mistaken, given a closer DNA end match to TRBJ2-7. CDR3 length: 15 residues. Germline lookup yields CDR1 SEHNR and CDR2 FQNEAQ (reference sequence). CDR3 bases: TGTGCCAGCAGCTTAGCGGCTAGCCCGGTCTACGAGCAGTACTTC. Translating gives CASSLAASPVYEQYF.

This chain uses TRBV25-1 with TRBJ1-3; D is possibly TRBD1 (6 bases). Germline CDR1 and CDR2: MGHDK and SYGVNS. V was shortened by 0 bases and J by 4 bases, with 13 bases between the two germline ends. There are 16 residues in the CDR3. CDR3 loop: CASSEYGQGLGNTIYF. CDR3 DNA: TGTGCCAGCAGTGAATACGGGCAGGGGCTAGGAAACACCATATATTTT. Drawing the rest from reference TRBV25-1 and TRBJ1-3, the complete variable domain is EADIYQTPRYLVIGTGKKITLECSQTMGHDKMYWYQQDPGMELHLIHYSYGVNSTEKGDLSSESTVSRIRTEHFPLTLESARPSHTSQYLCASSEYGQGLGNTIYFGEGSWLTVV.

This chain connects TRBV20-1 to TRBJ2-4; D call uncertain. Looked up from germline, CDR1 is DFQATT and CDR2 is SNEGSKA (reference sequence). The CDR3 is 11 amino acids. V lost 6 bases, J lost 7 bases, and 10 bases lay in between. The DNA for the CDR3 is TGCAGTGCAACAATTGGGAACATTCAGTACTTC. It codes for CSATIGNIQYF.